This TCR beta chain comes out of a study of blood T cell repertoires in COVID-19. The V and J ends lost 5 bases and 6 bases respectively, with 10 bases between them. CDR3 length equals 12 residues. From germline, CDR1 is SQVTM and CDR2 ANQGSEA. Source study methods: Reference gene primer amplification in the assay estimated nucleated cell counts. Generated by immunoSEQ multiplex PCR, the TCRdb table keeps only in-frame clones and is missing some. The DNA was the basis for D and trimming; V, J and clone size are from that table. The repertoire has about 190,000 clones, about 88% of them found once; the top ten carry around 1.1%.

The TCR comes from a man in his thirties or forties with acute or convalescent COVID-19. The rearrangement uses TRBV29-1 and TRBJ2-2; TRBD2 is a possible D gene (6 bases). The sample consisted of peripheral blood. CDR3 protein: CSVWDLPGELFF. The DNA of the CDR3 is TGCAGCGTTTGGGACTTGCCCGGGGAGCTGTTTTTT.